The 17 T cell receptor beta chains given below trace back to one sample, sequenced in a study of technical replicates of blood from a handful of donors. The table came from immunoSEQ multiplex PCR; TCRdb's copy has only in-frame clones and leaves some out. The sample carries 60,000 to 80,000 clones, about 90% recorded once. Source material: T cells isolated from PBMCs. These receptors were taken from a human donor in good health.

The V and J genes are TRBV4-3 and TRBJ2-3, with D uncertain. The CDR3 covers 15 residues. Between the trimmed V and J ends, which lost 3 bases and 0 bases, there was a span of 10 bases. In germline, CDR1 is LGHNA, CDR2 YSLEER. DNA of the CDR3: TGCGCCAGCAGCCAGTCGTGGCAGAGCACAGATACGCAGTATTTT. Translation: CASSQSWQSTDTQYF.

The chain recombines TRBV6-1 with TRBJ2-7, with D possibly being TRBD2 (6 bases). Germline CDR1 and CDR2: MNHNS and SASEGT. V lost 1 base, J lost 5 bases, and 15 bases lay in between. CDR3 length equals 15 residues. CDR3 loop: CASSEELAGRDEQYF. CDR3 nucleotide sequence: TGTGCCAGCAGTGAAGAATTGGCGGGAAGGGACGAGCAGTACTTC.

This chain connects TRBV11-2 to TRBJ2-3; 10 bases are a match to TRBD1. The junction had 6 bases not matched to a gene; V was cut back by 4 bases and J by 11 bases. This CDR3 spans 13 amino acids. The germline gives CDR1 SGHAT, CDR2 FQNNGV. CDR3: CASSSIRTGGQYF. The CDR3 nucleotides are TGTGCCAGCAGCTCGATTAGGACAGGGGGGCAGTATTTT.

J is TRBJ1-1 and V is TRBV7-9, with D possibly TRBD1 on 5 matching bases. Germline V gene data show CDR1 as SEHNR and CDR2 as FQNEAQ (reference sequence). CDR3 length: 15 residues. V lost 6 bases to trimming and J lost 0 bases, with 14 bases between them. The CDR3 here is CASSPSTEMNTEAFF. The CDR3 DNA reads TGTGCCAGCAGTCCCTCGACAGAGATGAACACTGAAGCTTTCTTT.

The chain recombines TRBV27 with TRBJ2-1; 10 positions match TRBD2. The V and J ends lost 2 bases and 0 bases, in that order; junction bases with no gene match: 7. The CDR3 covers 18 residues. The germline V gene has CDR1 MNHEY and CDR2 SMNVEV (reference sequence). The CDR3, as DNA: TGTGCCAGCAGTTTAAGATGGACTAGCGGCCGCTCCTACAATGAGCAGTTCTTC. It translates to CASSLRWTSGRSYNEQFF.

This chain uses TRBV7-9 with TRBJ2-1, with D possibly TRBD1 on 5 matching bases. This CDR3 contains 12 residues. Germline V gives CDR1 SEHNR, CDR2 FQNEAQ (reference sequence). V was trimmed by 10 bases and J by 7 bases, leaving 14 bases between them. In DNA form, the CDR3 reads TGTGCCATCGCCCCCCAGGGTAATGAGCAGTTCTTC. It encodes CAIAPQGNEQFF.

The gene calls are TRBV2 and TRBJ2-7, with 7 bases identical to TRBD1. CDR1 is SNHLY and CDR2 is FYNNEI in the germline V gene. With V trimmed by 6 bases and J by 4 bases, 3 bases remained unmatched. This CDR3 has 12 amino acids. CDR3 coding DNA: TGTGCCAGCAGGGGGACAGCGTACGAGCAGTACTTC. Encoded protein: CASRGTAYEQYF.

The chain uses TRBV28 and TRBJ2-5; TRBD2 aligns across 7 bases. This CDR3 spans 16 amino acids. Trimming took 2 bases from V and 3 from J; bases not matched to a gene: 9. Germline V CDR1 and CDR2: MDHEN, SYDVKM. CDR3 nucleotide sequence: TGTGCCAGCAGTTTAATAAGCGGGATGGGGGAAGAGACCCAGTACTTC. This encodes CASSLISGMGEETQYF.

The V gene is TRBV10-3, the J gene TRBJ1-1; 10 bases line up with TRBD1. V lost 7 bases, J lost 5 bases, and 13 bases stayed unmatched. Germline-derived CDR1 and CDR2 are ENHRY and SYGVKD. CDR3 length equals 16 residues. The CDR3 protein is CAITDIPGQGFTEAFF. CDR3 DNA sequence: TGTGCCATCACTGATATACCGGGACAGGGGTTTACTGAAGCTTTCTTT.

This chain uses TRBV19 with TRBJ2-7; TRBD1 agrees at 8 bases. Trimming cost V 3 bases and J 2 bases; bases outside gene matches: 3. CDR1 is LNHDA, CDR2 SQIVND, per germline (reference sequence). The CDR3 sequence is 14 residues long. The CDR3 loop is CASSMGQAAYEQYF. In nucleotides, the CDR3 is TGTGCCAGTAGTATGGGACAGGCCGCCTACGAGCAGTACTTC.

The chain has TRBV29-1 and TRBJ2-1; 11 bases fit TRBD2. The V and J ends lost 7 bases and 9 bases, in that order; junction bases with no gene match: 17. This CDR3 is built from 16 residues. Germline lookup yields CDR1 SQVTM and CDR2 ANQGSEA. Written as DNA, the CDR3 is TGCAGCGCCGAGGGGACTAGCGGAGCCCCTGAGTTTGAGCAGTTCTTC. Amino acid sequence: CSAEGTSGAPEFEQFF.

The chain employs TRBV7-9 and TRBJ1-5; D is unresolved. Germline assignment: CDR1 SEHNR and CDR2 FQNEAQ (reference sequence). V gave up 2 bases and J gave up 5 bases, with 4 bases separating them. The CDR3 spans 12 residues. CDR3 coding DNA: TGTGCCAGCAGCTTACGGGATCAGCCCCAGCATTTT. Its protein product is CASSLRDQPQHF.

This chain uses TRBV29-1 with TRBJ2-4; D is ambiguous. This CDR3 is 11 amino acids long. V dropped 6 bases and J dropped 10 bases, with 13 bases sitting between them. CDR1 and CDR2 (germline): SQVTM, ANQGSEA. This CDR3 is CSVLSGVIQYF. DNA of the CDR3: TGCAGCGTCTTGAGTGGAGTTATTCAGTACTTC.

The chain carries TRBV2 and TRBJ2-1; TRBD2 matches at 8 bases. Germline assignment: CDR1 SNHLY and CDR2 FYNNEI. The CDR3 extends over 17 amino acids. With 3 bases clipped from V and 6 bases from J, the junction kept 13 bases outside the gene matches. The DNA for the CDR3 is TGTGCCAGCAGTGACGAATATGAGCGGGAGTGGGCCAATGAGCAGTTCTTC. It translates to CASSDEYEREWANEQFF. The entire variable domain, with the rest obtained from reference TRBV2 and TRBJ2-1, is as follows: EPEVTQTPSHQVTQMGQEVILRCVPISNHLYFYWYRQILGQKVEFLVSFYNNEISEKSEIFDDQFSVERPDGSNFTLKIRSTKLEDSAMYFCASSDEYEREWANEQFFGPGTRLTVL.

The CDR3 region is CASSLAQGAFTGELFF. For the CDR3, the DNA is TGTGCCAGCAGCTTGGCCCAGGGGGCATTCACCGGGGAGCTGTTTTTT. The chain combines TRBV5-6 with TRBJ2-2, with 8 bases matching TRBD1. Losses at the gene ends were 0 bases for V and 4 bases for J; bases not matched to a gene: 5. The CDR3 runs 16 residues. Per the germline V gene, CDR1 is SGHDT and CDR2 is YYEEEE.

The chain couples TRBV29-1 to TRBJ2-7; TRBD1 matches 8 bases. V shed 5 bases, J shed 10 bases, and the junction held 10 bases outside the gene matches. This CDR3 contains 12 residues. Germline CDR1 is SQVTM and CDR2 is ANQGSEA. CDR3 in amino acids: CSVKAGGTGQYF. For the CDR3, the DNA is TGCAGCGTTAAGGCAGGGGGGACAGGTCAGTACTTC.

The rearrangement links TRBV20-1 to TRBJ1-1, with D hard to call. The CDR3 extends over 11 amino acids. Trimming took off 4 bases at V and 5 bases at J, with 8 bases between the two ends. Germline values: CDR1 DFQATT, CDR2 SNEGSKA (reference sequence). The CDR3 nucleotides read TGCAGTGCTACGCCGAGGACTGAAGCTTTCTTT. Residues: CSATPRTEAFF.